These 18 T cell receptor beta chains came from one sample sequenced in a study of blood T cell repertoires in COVID-19. Produced via immunoSEQ multiplex PCR; TCRdb's table is partial and in-frame only. Here the sample spans 90,000 to 150,000 clones, approximately 90% being singletons. The sequenced sample consisted of peripheral blood. All receptors derive from a human donor with acute or convalescent COVID-19. The donor label of this sample is uncertain.

This clone appeared once. The chain joins TRBV7-9 to TRBJ1-2; 11 bases are a match to TRBD1. CDR3 length: 15 amino acids. The germline V gene encodes CDR1 SEHNR and CDR2 FQNEAQ (reference sequence). Trimming removed 0 bases from V and 10 bases from J; junction bases left unmatched: 7. Written as DNA, the CDR3 is TGTGCCAGCAGCTTAGCGCTTGGGACAGGGGGAGACTACACCTTC. Protein: CASSLALGTGGDYTF.

J is TRBJ2-5 and V is TRBV12-5; 8 bases align to TRBD2. J was trimmed by 4 bases and V by 6 bases; bases with no gene match: 4. Germline V gene lookup returns CDR1 LGHNT and CDR2 FRNRAP. The CDR3 has 13 residues. CDR3 sequence (DNA): TGTGCTAGTGGCCTGAGCGGGGGAGAGACCCAGTACTTC. This gives the protein CASGLSGGETQYF.

The chain has TRBV11-2 and TRBJ2-5; TRBD2 matches 9 bases. The CDR3 consists of 16 residues. V shed 1 base, J shed 1 base, and the junction held 4 bases outside the gene matches. Germline V gene sequence: CDR1 SGHAT, CDR2 FQNNGV. The CDR3 region is CASSLGVAGVQETQYF. The CDR3 region has the DNA TGTGCCAGCAGCTTAGGGGTAGCGGGAGTCCAAGAGACCCAGTACTTC.

J is TRBJ2-3 and V is TRBV6-2 or TRBV6-3; TRBD2 aligns across 10 bases. This CDR3 has 19 amino acids. Germline V CDR1 and CDR2: MNHEY, SVGEGT. Unmatched junction bases numbered 11, after V lost 0 bases and J lost 2 bases. The CDR3 DNA sequence: TGTGCCAGCAGTTACTCGATCGGACTAGCGGTTGAGCTCACAGATACGCAGTATTTT. Amino acid sequence: CASSYSIGLAVELTDTQYF.

The chain is built from TRBV6-2 or TRBV6-3 and TRBJ1-1; 9 bases map to TRBD1. V lost 2 bases and J lost 7; bases outside the gene matches: 5. The CDR3 has 14 amino acids. Germline loops: CDR1 MNHEY, CDR2 SVGEGT. The CDR3 coding sequence is TGTGCCAGCAGTTACAGCGGACAGGGGCGTGAAGCTTTCTTT. Translating gives CASSYSGQGREAFF.

This chain joins TRBV19 and TRBJ2-7, with a tentative D call TRBD1 (6 bases). Germline V gives CDR1 LNHDA, CDR2 SQIVND (reference sequence). The CDR3 loop spans 14 amino acids. Trimming stripped 2 bases from V and 0 bases from J, with 8 bases between. CDR3 DNA sequence: TGTGCCAGTAGTATAACAGGGAGCTCCTACGAGCAGTACTTC. It encodes CASSITGSSYEQYF.

This chain joins TRBV18 and TRBJ2-4; tentative D call: TRBD1 (5 bases). The CDR3 sequence is 17 residues long. The V gene's germline CDR1 is KGHSH and CDR2 LQKENI. Trimming took off 0 bases at V and 0 bases at J, with 12 bases between the two ends. This chain's CDR3 is CASSPPFTGVAKNIQYF. The CDR3, as DNA: TGTGCCAGCTCACCACCGTTTACAGGTGTAGCCAAAAACATTCAGTACTTC.

The V gene is TRBV5-1, the J gene TRBJ2-5; 9 bases match TRBD2. Trimming removed 4 bases from V and 1 base from J; junction bases left unmatched: 5. The germline gives CDR1 SGHRS, CDR2 YFSETQ. CDR3 size: 15 residues. CDR3 in DNA: TGCGCCAGCAGCCGCGGAGCGGGGGGCCAAGAGACCCAGTACTTC. Protein sequence: CASSRGAGGQETQYF.

This sequence joins TRBV5-4 and TRBJ2-2; maybe TRBD2 (6 bases). Trimming cost V 3 bases and J 6 bases, with 12 bases left between them. This CDR3 comprises 14 residues. Germline CDR1 SGHNT, CDR2 YYREEE (reference sequence). The CDR3 sequence: CASSSRLVAGELFF. The CDR3 DNA is TGTGCCAGCAGCTCTAGACTAGTAGCCGGGGAGCTGTTTTTT.

This clone has more than one count but fewer than ten. The chain links TRBV7-2 to TRBJ2-7; 7 positions match TRBD2. CDR1 and CDR2 from the germline V gene are SGHTA and FQGNSA. There are 16 residues in the CDR3. The trim removed 2 bases at V and 4 bases at J, leaving 11 bases unmatched. The CDR3 sequence is CASSLTVGGLGYEQYF. The CDR3 bases are TGTGCCAGCAGCTTAACGGTCGGGGGGTTGGGTTACGAGCAGTACTTC.

V gene TRBV11-2 combines with J gene TRBJ2-7, with 7 bases identical to TRBD2. J gave up 6 bases and V 8 bases, and 13 bases lay outside the gene matches. Germline values: CDR1 SGHAT, CDR2 FQNNGV. The CDR3 runs to 14 residues. The CDR3 loop reads CASQMGGSSSEQYF. The CDR3 coding sequence is TGTGCCAGCCAGATGGGCGGGAGTTCGAGCGAGCAGTACTTC.

The V call is TRBV10-3, the J call TRBJ1-1, with D possibly being TRBD1 (6 bases). CDR3 length equals 14 residues. V lost 4 bases and J 0 bases, leaving 9 bases between the germline ends. Germline V CDR1 and CDR2: ENHRY, SYGVKD. This CDR3 is CAISAGALNTEAFF. CDR3 coding DNA: TGTGCCATCAGTGCAGGGGCATTGAACACTGAAGCTTTCTTT.

This clone was picked up a small number of times. The chain carries TRBV7-2 and TRBJ2-3, with TRBD2 as a possible D gene (7 bases). CDR1 and CDR2 from the germline V gene are SGHTA and FQGNSA. The V end was cut by 5 bases, the J end by 5 bases, with 23 bases between. This CDR3 is built from 17 residues. Here the CDR3 DNA reads TGTGCCAGCAGCCAGCGCCCCCGGGGGGCCGGGGGAGATACGCAGTATTTT. It yields the protein CASSQRPRGAGGDTQYF. Full variable domain (remainder filled in from reference TRBV7-2 and TRBJ2-3): GAGVSQSPSNKVTEKGKDVELRCDPISGHTALYWYRQSLGQGLEFLIYFQGNSAPDKSGLPSDRFSAERTGGSVSTLTIQRTQQEDSAVYLCASSQRPRGAGGDTQYFGPGTRLTVL.

The rearrangement uses TRBV7-6 and TRBJ2-7; 8 bases line up with TRBD2. Germline V gene sequence: CDR1 SGHVS, CDR2 FNYEAQ. CDR3 size: 16 residues. The trim removed 4 bases at V and 2 bases at J, leaving 10 bases unmatched. The chain's CDR3 is CASSSNGGGPAYEQYF. The CDR3, as DNA: TGTGCCAGCAGCTCAAACGGCGGGGGGCCCGCCTACGAGCAGTACTTC. The full variable domain, completed using reference TRBV7-6 and TRBJ2-7, is GAGVSQSPRYKVTKRGQDVALRCDPISGHVSLYWYRQALGQGPEFLTYFNYEAQQDKSGLPNDRFSAERPEGSISTLTIQRTEQRDSAMYRCASSSNGGGPAYEQYFGPGTRLTVT.

This clone has a single count. This sequence joins TRBV9 and TRBJ2-1; 8 positions match TRBD2. The length of the CDR3 is 17 residues. Germline-derived CDR1 and CDR2 are SGDLS and YYNGEE. With 7 bases clipped from V and 3 bases from J, the junction kept 15 bases outside the gene matches. CDR3 bases: TGTGCCAGCTCAGGGAGTCCAGCGGGAGCTTTCTACAATGAGCAGTTCTTC. Residues: CASSGSPAGAFYNEQFF.

J is TRBJ2-3 and V is TRBV28; 8 bases align to TRBD1. V lost 4 bases to trimming and J lost 2 bases; unmatched junction nucleotides: 2. The CDR3 runs 14 residues. The V gene's germline CDR1 is MDHEN and CDR2 SYDVKM. The CDR3 spells CASSSGQATDTQYF. The CDR3 DNA reads TGTGCCAGCAGTTCGGGACAGGCCACAGATACGCAGTATTTT. Using reference TRBV28 and TRBJ2-3 for the parts outside the CDR3, the full variable domain is DVKVTQSSRYLVKRTGEKVFLECVQDMDHENMFWYRQDPGLGLRLIYFSYDVKMKEKGDIPEGYSVSREKKERFSLILESASTNQTSMYLCASSSGQATDTQYFGPGTRLTVL.

The V call is TRBV27, the J call TRBJ1-5; D call uncertain. The CDR3 length is 15 residues. Per germline, CDR1 MNHEY and CDR2 SMNVEV (reference sequence). Between the trimmed V and J ends, which lost 5 bases and 7 bases, there was a span of 18 bases. CDR3 DNA sequence: TGTGCCAGCAGTCCCCGGGTCCCCCTAGGCCAGCCCCAGCATTTT. This codes for CASSPRVPLGQPQHF.

This clone was counted between two and nine times. This chain links TRBV30 with TRBJ2-3; 9 positions agree with TRBD2. The CDR3 runs to 14 residues. With V trimmed by 2 bases and J by 3 bases, 3 bases remained unmatched. CDR1 and CDR2 from the germline V gene are GTSNPN and SVGIG (reference sequence). CDR3 nucleotides: TGTGCCTGGAGTCCAGGACTAGCGACAGATACGCAGTATTTT. It specifies CAWSPGLATDTQYF.